This is a list of T cell receptor beta chains from one sample in a study of T cell responses to AZD1222 COVID-19 vaccine. Measured with immunoSEQ multiplex PCR; TCRdb has only the in-frame clones, and not every one. There are around 180,000 clones in the sample; roughly 87% occur only once, and 2.5% to 3% lies in the top ten. The starting material was peripheral blood, obtained on day 0 of AZD1222 vaccination. These TCRs come from an adult in good health. CDR3s include the opening cysteine and the closing phenylalanine or tryptophan. A D gene is named only where the DNA matches it firmly. Part of the rows lack a size; the others show once, few, many or a class for expanded clones.

clone_size	v_call	d_call	j_call	cdr3_nt	cdr3_aa
few	TRBV7-9	TRBD1	TRBJ2-2	TGTGCCAGCAGCATAAGACAGGGGAACACCGGGGAGCTGTTTTTT	CASSIRQGNTGELFF
-	TRBV5-1	TRBD1	TRBJ1-2	TGCGCCAGCAGCGCGGGACAGCTAGAGGCAGCCTTC	CASSAGQLEAAF
-	TRBV28	-	TRBJ1-5	TGTGCCAGCAGTTCCGGTGGAGGGACTAGCAATCAGCCCCAGCATTTT	CASSSGGGTSNQPQHF
-	TRBV19	-	TRBJ1-5	TGTGCCAGTAGCCCCGAGGGCAGGGGTCTTCAGCCCCAGCATTTT	CASSPEGRGLQPQHF
-	TRBV5-4	-	TRBJ1-2	TGTGCCAGCAGGGACGCATCCCTCTATGGCTACACCTTC	CASRDASLYGYTF
once	TRBV28	-	TRBJ2-7	TGTGCCAGCAGTTTGAGGGGCTTTGCCTACGAGCAGTACTTC	CASSLRGFAYEQYF
-	TRBV12-3/TRBV12-4	-	TRBJ1-1	TGTGCCAGCAGTTACGGCAACACTGAAGCTTTCTTT	CASSYGNTEAFF
-	TRBV11-2	TRBD1	TRBJ1-3	TGTGCCAGCAGCTCTTCGACAGGGGGAAACACCATATATTTT	CASSSSTGGNTIYF
-	TRBV3-1/TRBV3-2	TRBD1	TRBJ2-7	TGTGCCAGCAGCCCGGACAGGGAAATAGCCTACGAGCAGTACTTC	CASSPDREIAYEQYF
-	TRBV3-1/TRBV3-2	-	TRBJ1-2	TGTGCCAGCTCACCGGAGAGGTTCGATGGCTACACCTTC	CASSPERFDGYTF
-	TRBV13	TRBD2	TRBJ2-7	TGTGCCAGCAGCGCCGGGACTAGCGGATACTACGAGCAGTACTTC	CASSAGTSGYYEQYF
-	TRBV19	TRBD1	TRBJ1-1	TGTGCCACCTCGCCCCCGGGACAGGCGAACACTGAAGCTTTCTTT	CATSPPGQANTEAFF
-	TRBV7-2	-	TRBJ2-3	TGTGCCAGCAGCGGCAGAGTTCTGATAACAGATACGCAGTATTTT	CASSGRVLITDTQYF
-	TRBV6-6	-	TRBJ2-7	TGTGCCAGCAGTCCCCGCGGGGCGGGATACTACGAGCAGTACTTC	CASSPRGAGYYEQYF
-	TRBV29-1	-	TRBJ2-1	TGCAGCGTTGGGGTACAGTACTCCTACAATGAGCAGTTCTTC	CSVGVQYSYNEQFF
-	TRBV2	TRBD2	TRBJ2-3	TGTGCCAGTTCTTGGGGGACTAGCGGGAGGGGTACGCAGTATTTT	CASSWGTSGRGTQYF
-	TRBV19	-	TRBJ2-1	TGTGCCAGTACCTCTCACAATGAGCAGTTCTTC	CASTSHNEQFF
-	TRBV3-1/TRBV3-2	-	TRBJ1-4	TGTGCCAGCAGCCATGGTCCGGGAACAGGGAGTGAAAAACTGTTTTTT	CASSHGPGTGSEKLFF
-	TRBV30	-	TRBJ1-5	TGTGCCTGGAGTGGGGGGAATCTGGATCAGCCCCAGCATTTT	CAWSGGNLDQPQHF
-	TRBV10-1	TRBD2	TRBJ2-1	TGCGCCAGCAGTGGGGCGGGACTAGCGGGACAAGAGCAGTTCTTC	CASSGAGLAGQEQFF
-	TRBV7-9	-	TRBJ1-2	TGTGCCAGCAGCCCGGAAGTGTTTCATGGCTACACCTTC	CASSPEVFHGYTF
-	TRBV7-9	TRBD2	TRBJ2-2	TGTGCCAGCAGCTTAGACTCTCTTATTAGCGGGAGTGGGACCGGGGAGCTGTTTTTT	CASSLDSLISGSGTGELFF
-	TRBV5-6	-	TRBJ2-1	TGTGCCAGCAGCTTGGCGTTCTTC	CASSLAFF
-	TRBV9	-	TRBJ2-7	TGTGCCAGCAGCGTAGAGGGGGGGCTCTACGAGCAGTACTTC	CASSVEGGLYEQYF
once	TRBV27	-	TRBJ2-7	TGTGCCAGCAGTACCACCGCCTCTTTGTACGAGCAGTACTTC	CASSTTASLYEQYF
-	TRBV4-1	-	TRBJ2-5	TGCGCCAGCTCCCCTGGACCGTTACAAGAGACCCAGTACTTC	CASSPGPLQETQYF
-	TRBV6-2/TRBV6-3	TRBD2	TRBJ2-1	TGTGCCAGCAGTCTAGCGGGAGGGCCTAATGAGCAGTTCTTC	CASSLAGGPNEQFF
-	TRBV18	-	TRBJ2-2	TGTGCCAGCAAAACCGGAGTTACGAACACCGGGGAGCTGTTTTTT	CASKTGVTNTGELFF
-	TRBV7-6	-	TRBJ2-5	TGTGCCAGCAGCTACCGAGGGGAACCTCAAGAGACCCAGTACTTC	CASSYRGEPQETQYF
-	TRBV14	TRBD2	TRBJ2-1	TGTGCCAGCACCCAAGGGACACTAGCGGGAGGGCCCAATGAGCAGTTCTTC	CASTQGTLAGGPNEQFF
few	TRBV7-7	-	TRBJ1-1	TGTGCCAGCAGCCCATCCAGCCTGAACACTGAAGCTTTCTTT	CASSPSSLNTEAFF
-	TRBV2	-	TRBJ2-3	TGTGCCAGCGGTCAGGGGCTCCCCACAGATACGCAGTATTTT	CASGQGLPTDTQYF
-	TRBV5-1	TRBD1	TRBJ1-1	TGCGCCAGCAGCCCTGTCGGGACAGCGTCGGACACTGAAGCTTTCTTT	CASSPVGTASDTEAFF
-	TRBV5-1	-	TRBJ2-1	TGCGCCAGCAGCTTGGAGGCGGTCTCCTACAATGAGCAGTTCTTC	CASSLEAVSYNEQFF
-	TRBV11-2	TRBD1	TRBJ2-7	TGTGCCAGCAGCCCCACGGGACAGGGGGTTTCCTTC	CASSPTGQGVSF
-	TRBV3-1/TRBV3-2	-	TRBJ2-6	TGTGCCAGCAGCTGGGGACCTAAAGGGGGAGGGGCCAACGTCCTGACTTTC	CASSWGPKGGGANVLTF
-	TRBV5-1	-	TRBJ1-2	TGCGCCAGCACCCTCGGGGCAGAAACATACTATGGCTACACCTTC	CASTLGAETYYGYTF
once	TRBV7-8	TRBD1	TRBJ2-7	TGTGCCAGCAGCCAAGTGGCCGACAGGGGAGGTTCCTACGAGCAGTACTTC	CASSQVADRGGSYEQYF
-	TRBV7-6	TRBD1	TRBJ1-3	TGTGCCAGCAGCTTAGGGCTACAGGGGTCCTCTGGAAACACCATATATTTT	CASSLGLQGSSGNTIYF
-	TRBV4-1	TRBD1	TRBJ1-5	TGCGCCAGCAGCCAAGGGGACAGTGCCGGATGGCCCCAGCATTTT	CASSQGDSAGWPQHF
-	TRBV2	TRBD2	TRBJ2-2	TGTGCCAGCAGCCGACTAGCGGGAGAGATAAACACCGGGGAGCTGTTTTTT	CASSRLAGEINTGELFF
-	TRBV30	TRBD1	TRBJ1-5	TGTGCCTGGAGTGGGGACAGATATCAGCCCCAGCATTTT	CAWSGDRYQPQHF
once	TRBV5-5	-	TRBJ1-2	TGTGCCAGCAGTCCGAACTGGGGGGGCTACACCTTC	CASSPNWGGYTF
once	TRBV19	-	TRBJ1-1	TGTGCCAGTAGTACGTCCTTGCGGGCAGGGGTTAACACTGAAGCTTTCTTT	CASSTSLRAGVNTEAFF
once	TRBV2	TRBD2	TRBJ2-3	TGTGCCAGCGAGGGCGGGAGGCACCCTAGCACAGATACGCAGTATTTT	CASEGGRHPSTDTQYF
-	TRBV5-1	TRBD2	TRBJ2-7	TGCGCCAGCAGCTTCAGTTGGAGCGGGAGCTACGAGCAGTACTTC	CASSFSWSGSYEQYF
-	TRBV5-1	-	TRBJ1-1	TGCGCCAGCAGCTTAAGGAGAGTGGGGCCTGAAGCTTTCTTT	CASSLRRVGPEAFF
-	TRBV19	-	TRBJ2-5	TGTGCCAGTAGTAGCCTCCAAGAGACCCAGTACTTC	CASSSLQETQYF
-	TRBV7-8	TRBD2	TRBJ2-2	TGTGCCAGCAGCTTCGAGGGGACTAGCGGGCGGATATGGAAAACCGGGGAGCTGTTTTTT	CASSFEGTSGRIWKTGELFF
-	TRBV2	-	TRBJ1-2	TGTGCCAGCAGAATGTTGGCTGGCTACACCTTC	CASRMLAGYTF
-	TRBV4-1	-	TRBJ2-7	TGCGCCAGCAGCTCCAAGGGGCTCTCCTACGAGCAGTACTTC	CASSSKGLSYEQYF
-	TRBV20-1	-	TRBJ2-7	TGCAGTGCGGGAATCTACGAGCAGTACTTC	CSAGIYEQYF
-	TRBV11-2	-	TRBJ2-3	TGTGCCAGCAGCTTAACTCCCTACAGAACTAGCACAGATACGCAGTATTTT	CASSLTPYRTSTDTQYF
-	TRBV7-9	-	TRBJ2-7	TGTGCCAGCAGCCCTGCGGCAGGCTACGAGCAGTACTTC	CASSPAAGYEQYF
-	TRBV30	TRBD1	TRBJ2-5	TGTGCCTGGCTCCCCGGGACAGGGGGGAGAGAGACCCAGTACTTC	CAWLPGTGGRETQYF
-	TRBV23-1	TRBD1	TRBJ2-1	TGCGCCAGCAGTCAACCCTTCCGGGACAGGGACTACAATGAGCAGTTCTTC	CASSQPFRDRDYNEQFF
-	TRBV11-2	TRBD2	TRBJ2-7	TGTGCCAGCAGCCTTGGGACTAGCGGGCTCAACGAGCAGTACTTC	CASSLGTSGLNEQYF
-	TRBV28	-	TRBJ1-5	TGTGCCAGCAGCTTAGGGCAGAACAATCAGCCCCAGCATTTT	CASSLGQNNQPQHF